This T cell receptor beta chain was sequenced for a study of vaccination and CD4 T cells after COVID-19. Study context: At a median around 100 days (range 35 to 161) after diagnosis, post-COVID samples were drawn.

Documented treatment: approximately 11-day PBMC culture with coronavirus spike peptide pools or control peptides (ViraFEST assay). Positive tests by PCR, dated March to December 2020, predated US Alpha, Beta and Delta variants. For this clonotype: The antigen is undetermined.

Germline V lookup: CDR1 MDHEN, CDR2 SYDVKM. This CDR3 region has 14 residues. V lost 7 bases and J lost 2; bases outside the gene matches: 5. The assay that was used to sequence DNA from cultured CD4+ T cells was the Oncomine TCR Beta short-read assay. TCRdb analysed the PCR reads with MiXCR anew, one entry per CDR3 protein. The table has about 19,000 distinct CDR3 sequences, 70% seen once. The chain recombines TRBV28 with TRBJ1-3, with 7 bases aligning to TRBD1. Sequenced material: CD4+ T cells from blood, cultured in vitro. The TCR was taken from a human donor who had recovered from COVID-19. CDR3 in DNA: TGTGCCAGCACCCAGGGGGGGGCTGGAAACACCATATATTTT. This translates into CASTQGGAGNTIYF. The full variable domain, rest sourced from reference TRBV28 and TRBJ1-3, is DVKVTQSSRYLVKRTGEKVFLECVQDMDHENMFWYRQDPGLGLRLIYFSYDVKMKEKGDIPEGYSVSREKKERFSLILESASTNQTSMYLCASTQGGAGNTIYFGEGSWLTVV.